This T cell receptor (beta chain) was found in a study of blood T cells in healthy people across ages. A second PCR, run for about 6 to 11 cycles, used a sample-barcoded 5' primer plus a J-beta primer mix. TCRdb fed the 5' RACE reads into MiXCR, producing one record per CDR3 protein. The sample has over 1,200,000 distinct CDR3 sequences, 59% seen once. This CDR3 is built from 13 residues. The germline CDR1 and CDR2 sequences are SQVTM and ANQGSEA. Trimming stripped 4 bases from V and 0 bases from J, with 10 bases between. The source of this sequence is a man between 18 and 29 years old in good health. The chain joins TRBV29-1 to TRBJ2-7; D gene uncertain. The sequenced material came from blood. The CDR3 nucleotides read TGCAGCGTTGTTCCGGTAAGCTCCTACGAGCAGTACTTC. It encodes CSVVPVSSYEQYF.